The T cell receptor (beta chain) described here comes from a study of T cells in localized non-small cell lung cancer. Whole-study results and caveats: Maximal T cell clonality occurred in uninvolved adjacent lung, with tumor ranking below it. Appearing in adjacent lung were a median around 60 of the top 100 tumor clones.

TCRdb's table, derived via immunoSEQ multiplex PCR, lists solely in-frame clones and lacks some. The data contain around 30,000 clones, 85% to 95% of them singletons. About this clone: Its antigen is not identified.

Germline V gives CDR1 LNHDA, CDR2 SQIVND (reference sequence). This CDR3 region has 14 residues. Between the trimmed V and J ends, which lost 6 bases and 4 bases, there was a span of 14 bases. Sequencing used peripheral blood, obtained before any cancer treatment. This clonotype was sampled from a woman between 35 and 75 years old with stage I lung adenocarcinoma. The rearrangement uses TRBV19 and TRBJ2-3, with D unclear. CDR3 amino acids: CASSPDVQADTQYF. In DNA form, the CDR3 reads TGTGCCAGTAGCCCTGATGTCCAGGCAGATACGCAGTATTTT.